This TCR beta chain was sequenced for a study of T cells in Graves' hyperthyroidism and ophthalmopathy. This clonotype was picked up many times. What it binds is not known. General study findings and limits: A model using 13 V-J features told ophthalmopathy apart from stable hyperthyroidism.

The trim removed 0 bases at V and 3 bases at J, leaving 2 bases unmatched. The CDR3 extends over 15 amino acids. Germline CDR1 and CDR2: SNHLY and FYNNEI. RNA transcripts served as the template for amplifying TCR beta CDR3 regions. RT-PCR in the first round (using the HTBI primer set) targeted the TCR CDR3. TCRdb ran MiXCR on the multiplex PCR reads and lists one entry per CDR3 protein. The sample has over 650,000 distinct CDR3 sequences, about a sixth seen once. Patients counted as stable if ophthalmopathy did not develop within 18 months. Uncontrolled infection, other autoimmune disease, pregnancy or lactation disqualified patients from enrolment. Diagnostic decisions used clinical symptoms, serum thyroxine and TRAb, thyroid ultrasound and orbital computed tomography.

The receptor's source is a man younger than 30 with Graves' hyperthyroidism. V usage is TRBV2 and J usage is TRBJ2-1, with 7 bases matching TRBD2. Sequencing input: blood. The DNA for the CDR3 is TGTGCCAGCAGTGAAGCGGCTAGCGGCTACAATGAGCAGTTCTTC. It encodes CASSEAASGYNEQFF.